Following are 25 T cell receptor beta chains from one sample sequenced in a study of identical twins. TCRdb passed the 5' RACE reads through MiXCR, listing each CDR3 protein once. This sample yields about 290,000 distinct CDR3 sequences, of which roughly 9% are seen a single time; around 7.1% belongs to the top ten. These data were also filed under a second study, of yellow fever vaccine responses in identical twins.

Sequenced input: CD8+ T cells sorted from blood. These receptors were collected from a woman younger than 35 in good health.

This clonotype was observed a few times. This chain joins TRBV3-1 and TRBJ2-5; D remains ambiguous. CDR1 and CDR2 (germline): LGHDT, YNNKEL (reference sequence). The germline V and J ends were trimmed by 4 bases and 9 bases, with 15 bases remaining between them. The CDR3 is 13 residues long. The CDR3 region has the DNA TGTGCCAGCAGCCCCGGTGGGCCCATGGCCCAGTACTTC. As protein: CASSPGGPMAQYF.

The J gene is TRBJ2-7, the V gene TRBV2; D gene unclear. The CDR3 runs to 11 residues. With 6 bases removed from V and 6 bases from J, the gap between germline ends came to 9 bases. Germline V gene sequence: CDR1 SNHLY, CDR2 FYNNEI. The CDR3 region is CASSEAPEQYF. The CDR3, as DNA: TGTGCCAGCAGCGAGGCCCCCGAGCAGTACTTC.

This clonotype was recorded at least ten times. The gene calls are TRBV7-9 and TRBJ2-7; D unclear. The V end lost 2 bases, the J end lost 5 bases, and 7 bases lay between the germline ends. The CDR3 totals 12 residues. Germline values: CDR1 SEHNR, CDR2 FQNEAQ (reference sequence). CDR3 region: CASSLSVDEQYF. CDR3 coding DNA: TGTGCCAGCAGCTTATCTGTGGACGAGCAGTACTTC. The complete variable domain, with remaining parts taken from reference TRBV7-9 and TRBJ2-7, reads DTGVSQNPRHKITKRGQNVTFRCDPISEHNRLYWYRQTLGQGPEFLTYFQNEAQLEKSRLLSDRFSAERPKGSFSTLEIQRTEQGDSAMYLCASSLSVDEQYFGPGTRLTVT.

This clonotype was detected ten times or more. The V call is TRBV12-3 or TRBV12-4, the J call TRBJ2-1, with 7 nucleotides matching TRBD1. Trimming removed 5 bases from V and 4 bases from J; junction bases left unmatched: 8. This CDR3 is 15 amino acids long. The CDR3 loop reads CASSQIQQGYNEQFF. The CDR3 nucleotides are TGTGCCAGCAGTCAGATACAACAGGGGTACAATGAGCAGTTCTTC.

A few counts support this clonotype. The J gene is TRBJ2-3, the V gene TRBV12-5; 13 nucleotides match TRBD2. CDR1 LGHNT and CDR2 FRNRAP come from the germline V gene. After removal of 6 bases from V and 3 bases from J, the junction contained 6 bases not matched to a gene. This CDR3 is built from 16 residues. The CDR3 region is CASGWTSGSLTDTQYF. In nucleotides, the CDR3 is TGTGCTAGTGGCTGGACTAGCGGGAGCTTAACAGATACGCAGTATTTT. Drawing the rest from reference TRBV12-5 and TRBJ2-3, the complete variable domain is DARVTQTPRHKVTEMGQEVTMRCQPILGHNTVFWYRQTMMQGLELLAYFRNRAPLDDSGMPKDRFSAEMPDATLATLKIQPSEPRDSAVYFCASGWTSGSLTDTQYFGPGTRLTVL.

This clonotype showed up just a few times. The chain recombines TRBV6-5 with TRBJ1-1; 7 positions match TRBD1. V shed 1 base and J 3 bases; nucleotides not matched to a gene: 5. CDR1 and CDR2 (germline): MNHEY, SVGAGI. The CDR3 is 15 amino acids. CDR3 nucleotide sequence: TGTGCCAGCAGTTACTTCCAGGGGACAGACACTGAAGCTTTCTTT. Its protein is CASSYFQGTDTEAFF.

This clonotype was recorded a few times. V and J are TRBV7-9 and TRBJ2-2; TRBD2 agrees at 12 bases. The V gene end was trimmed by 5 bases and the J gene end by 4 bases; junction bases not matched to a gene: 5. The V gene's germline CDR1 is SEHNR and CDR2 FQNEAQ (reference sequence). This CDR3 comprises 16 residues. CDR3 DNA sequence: TGTGCCAGCAGCCCCACTAGCGGGAGGCCCACCGGGGAGCTGTTTTTT. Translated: CASSPTSGRPTGELFF.

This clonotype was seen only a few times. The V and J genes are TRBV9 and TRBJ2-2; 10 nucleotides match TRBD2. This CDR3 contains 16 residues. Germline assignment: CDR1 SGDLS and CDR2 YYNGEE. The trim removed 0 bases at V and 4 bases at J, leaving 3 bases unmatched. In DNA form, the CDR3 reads TGTGCCAGCAGCGTAGCTCTAGCGGGGGTCACCGGGGAGCTGTTTTTT. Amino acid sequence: CASSVALAGVTGELFF.

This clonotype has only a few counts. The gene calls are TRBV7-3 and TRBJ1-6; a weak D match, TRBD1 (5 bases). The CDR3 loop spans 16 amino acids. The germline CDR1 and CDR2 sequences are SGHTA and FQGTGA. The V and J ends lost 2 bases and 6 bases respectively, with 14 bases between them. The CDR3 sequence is CASSLVGAGGNSPLHF. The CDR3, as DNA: TGTGCCAGCAGCTTAGTCGGGGCGGGTGGTAATTCACCCCTCCACTTT.

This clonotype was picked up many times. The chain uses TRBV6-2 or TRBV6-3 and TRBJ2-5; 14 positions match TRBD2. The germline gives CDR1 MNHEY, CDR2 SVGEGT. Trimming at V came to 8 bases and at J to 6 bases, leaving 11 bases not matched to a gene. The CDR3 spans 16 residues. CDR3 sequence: CASWGGLAGGGKTQYF. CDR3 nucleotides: TGTGCCAGCTGGGGAGGACTAGCGGGGGGCGGGAAGACCCAGTACTTC.

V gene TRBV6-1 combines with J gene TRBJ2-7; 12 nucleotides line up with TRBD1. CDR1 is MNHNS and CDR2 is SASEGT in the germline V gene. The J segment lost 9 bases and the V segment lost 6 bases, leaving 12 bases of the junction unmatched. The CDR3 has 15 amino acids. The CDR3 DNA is TGTGCCAGCAGGGGACAGGGGGCTGGAGAAAGCGGGCAGTACTTC. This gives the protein CASRGQGAGESGQYF.

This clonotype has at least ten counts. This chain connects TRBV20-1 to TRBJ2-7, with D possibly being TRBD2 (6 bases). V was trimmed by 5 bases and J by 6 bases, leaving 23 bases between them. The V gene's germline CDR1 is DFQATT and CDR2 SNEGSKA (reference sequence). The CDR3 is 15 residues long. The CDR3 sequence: CSALGLEGSSFEQYF. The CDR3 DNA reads TGCAGTGCTCTTGGATTGGAGGGGTCCTCTTTCGAGCAGTACTTC.

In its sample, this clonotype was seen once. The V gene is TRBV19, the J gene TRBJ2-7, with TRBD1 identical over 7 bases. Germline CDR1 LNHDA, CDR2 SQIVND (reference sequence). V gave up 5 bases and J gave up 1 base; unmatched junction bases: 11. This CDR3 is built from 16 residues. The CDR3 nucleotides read TGTGCCAGTAGTGTAGCCTCCGGGACAGCATCCTACGAGCAGTACTTC. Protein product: CASSVASGTASYEQYF.

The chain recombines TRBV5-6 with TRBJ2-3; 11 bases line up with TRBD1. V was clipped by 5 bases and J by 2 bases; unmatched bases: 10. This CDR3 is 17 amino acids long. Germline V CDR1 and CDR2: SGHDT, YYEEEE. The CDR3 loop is CASSSDRGLDYTDTQYF. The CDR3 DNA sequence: TGTGCCAGCAGTTCGGACAGGGGGCTGGATTACACAGATACGCAGTATTTT.

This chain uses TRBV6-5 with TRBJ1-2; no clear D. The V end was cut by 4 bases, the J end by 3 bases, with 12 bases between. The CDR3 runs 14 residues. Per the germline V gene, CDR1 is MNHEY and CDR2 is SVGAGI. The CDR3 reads CASSLDGTDYGYTF. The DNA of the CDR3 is TGTGCCAGCAGTTTGGACGGAACGGACTATGGCTACACCTTC.

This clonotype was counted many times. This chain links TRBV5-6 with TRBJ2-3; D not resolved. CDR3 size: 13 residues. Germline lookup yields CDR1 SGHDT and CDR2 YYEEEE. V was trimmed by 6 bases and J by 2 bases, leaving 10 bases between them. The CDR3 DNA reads TGTGCCAGCACCCGACCGTACACAGATACGCAGTATTTT. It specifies CASTRPYTDTQYF.

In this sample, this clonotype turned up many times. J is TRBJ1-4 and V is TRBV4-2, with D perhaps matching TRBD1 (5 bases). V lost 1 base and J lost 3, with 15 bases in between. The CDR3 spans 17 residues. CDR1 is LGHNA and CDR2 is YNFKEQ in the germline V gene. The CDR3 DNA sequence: TGTGCCAGCAGCCAAGGACAAATGGGGCTGGCTAATGAAAAACTGTTTTTT. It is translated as CASSQGQMGLANEKLFF.

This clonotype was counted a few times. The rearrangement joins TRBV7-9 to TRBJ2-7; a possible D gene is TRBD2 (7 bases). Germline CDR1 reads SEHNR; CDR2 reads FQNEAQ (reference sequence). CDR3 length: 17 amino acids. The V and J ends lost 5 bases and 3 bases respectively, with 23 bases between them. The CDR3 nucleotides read TGTGCCAGCAGCCACCCAGGGGTAGCGGGCTACCTCTACGAGCAGTACTTC. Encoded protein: CASSHPGVAGYLYEQYF.

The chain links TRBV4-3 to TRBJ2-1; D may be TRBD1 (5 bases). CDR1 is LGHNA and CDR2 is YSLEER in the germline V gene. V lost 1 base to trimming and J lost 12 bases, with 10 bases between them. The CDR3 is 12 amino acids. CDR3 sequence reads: CASSQGGTGQFF. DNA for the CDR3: TGCGCCAGCAGCCAAGGGGGAACAGGGCAGTTCTTC.

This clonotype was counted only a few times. The CDR3 nucleotides read TGTGCCAGCAGCCAAGCTTACGCACTAGCGGATGGAGATACGCAGTATTTT. It yields the protein CASSQAYALADGDTQYF. This chain uses TRBV3-1 with TRBJ2-3; TRBD2 matches at 8 bases. Losses at the gene ends were 1 base for V and 5 bases for J; bases not matched to a gene: 11. The CDR3 sequence is 17 residues long. Germline lookup yields CDR1 LGHDT and CDR2 YNNKEL (reference sequence).

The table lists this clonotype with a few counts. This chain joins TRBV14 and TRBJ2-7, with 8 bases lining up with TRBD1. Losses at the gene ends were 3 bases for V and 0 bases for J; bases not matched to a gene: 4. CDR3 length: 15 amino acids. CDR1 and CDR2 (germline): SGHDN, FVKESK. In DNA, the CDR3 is TGTGCCAGCAGCCAGTGGACAGGGATCTCCTACGAGCAGTACTTC. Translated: CASSQWTGISYEQYF. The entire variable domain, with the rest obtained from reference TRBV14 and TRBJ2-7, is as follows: EAGVTQFPSHSVIEKGQTVTLRCDPISGHDNLYWYRRVMGKEIKFLLHFVKESKQDESGMPNNRFLAERTGGTYSTLKVQPAELEDSGVYFCASSQWTGISYEQYFGPGTRLTVT.

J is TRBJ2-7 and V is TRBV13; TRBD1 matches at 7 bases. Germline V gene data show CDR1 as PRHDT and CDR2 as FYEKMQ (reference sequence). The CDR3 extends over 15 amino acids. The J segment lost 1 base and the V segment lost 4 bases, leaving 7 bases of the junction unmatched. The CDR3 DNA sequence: TGTGCCAGCAGCTCAACGACAGGGATTTCCTACGAGCAGTACTTC. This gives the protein CASSSTTGISYEQYF.

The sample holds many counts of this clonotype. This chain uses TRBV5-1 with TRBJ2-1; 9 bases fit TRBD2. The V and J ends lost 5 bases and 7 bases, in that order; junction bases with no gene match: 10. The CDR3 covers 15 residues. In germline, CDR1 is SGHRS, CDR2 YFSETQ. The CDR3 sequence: CASSWREGMMNEQFF. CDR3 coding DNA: TGCGCCAGCAGTTGGCGGGAGGGAATGATGAATGAGCAGTTCTTC.

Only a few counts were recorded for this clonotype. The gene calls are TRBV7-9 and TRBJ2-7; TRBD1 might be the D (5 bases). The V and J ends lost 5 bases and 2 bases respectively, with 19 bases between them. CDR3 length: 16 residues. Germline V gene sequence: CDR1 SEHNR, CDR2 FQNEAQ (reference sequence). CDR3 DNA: TGTGCCAGCAGCGCAAGGCAGGGCCTTGGGGCCTACGAGCAGTACTTC. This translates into CASSARQGLGAYEQYF.

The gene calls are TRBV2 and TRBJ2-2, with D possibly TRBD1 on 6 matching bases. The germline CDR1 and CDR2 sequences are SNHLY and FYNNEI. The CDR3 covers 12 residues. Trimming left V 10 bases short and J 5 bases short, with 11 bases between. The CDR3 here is CAIRQGTGELFF. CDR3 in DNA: TGTGCCATCCGCCAGGGGACCGGGGAGCTGTTTTTT.